The 2 T cell receptor beta chains presented below share a single source sample, sequenced in a study of neurological immune-mediated disorders (dated by TCRdb to between 2018 and 2020). To prepare the library, 5' RACE was applied. Sequencer: Illumina HiSeq 2500. Using fastp trimming at Q25 and MiXCR clonotype assembly, TCRdb reanalyzed the public sequencing data and kept in-frame beta chains. Entries are consolidated by CDR3 protein sequence, retaining the most common genes and DNA. The sample includes about 50,000 distinct CDR3 sequences, with 4.5% to 7% observed a single time. Approximately 1.5% of the sample rests with the top ten. Sequencing was carried out using CD4+ T cells from blood. The receptor set was obtained from a woman aged 18-30 years with multiple sclerosis.

J is TRBJ1-5 and V is TRBV30, with 7 bases lining up with TRBD1. The CDR3 extends over 16 amino acids. V was clipped by 2 bases and J by 7 bases; unmatched bases: 14. Germline-derived CDR1 and CDR2 are GTSNPN and SVGIG (reference sequence). Here the CDR3 reads CAWSPPGQRVQQPQHF. The CDR3 region has the DNA TGTGCCTGGAGTCCTCCGGGACAGAGGGTTCAACAGCCCCAGCATTTT.

This chain joins TRBV10-3 and TRBJ1-2, with D perhaps TRBD1 (6 bases). Between the trimmed V and J ends, which lost 0 bases and 5 bases, there was a span of 10 bases. The germline V gene has CDR1 ENHRY and CDR2 SYGVKD. The CDR3 is made up of 14 amino acids. This CDR3 is CAISESTGNYGYTF. Here the CDR3 DNA reads TGTGCCATCAGTGAGTCTACAGGGAATTATGGCTACACCTTC.